What follows describes a single T cell receptor (beta chain). Its antigen is still unknown. Within one base of it there is no much larger clone, and no base qualities were kept. The record originates from a study of shared clonotypes between healthy human individuals (dated by TCRdb to the early 2020s). For the study in its entirety: The cohort comprised a couple of women and a few men aged 18 to 49 years. Blood TCR repertoires of five healthy adults were deeply sequenced to estimate repertoire size and the extent of clonotype sharing between individuals. Each donor's leukapheresis produced roughly between about 0.9 and 9.5 billion PBMCs. Different laboratories and diverse techniques were used to prepare libraries and sequence TCR repertoires, to increase sequencing depth and limit assay-specific biases. For each donor, CD4 naive and CD4 memory were each run on three plates, CD8 naive on two plates, and CD8 memory on one plate.

TCR CDR3 regions were amplified from genomic DNA by multiplex PCR using the deep immunoSEQ assay. Extracted genomic DNA from each cell subset was spread evenly across all wells of several immunoSEQ 96-well plates, with each plate serving as a replicate. For sorted subsets, roughly 200 ng of genomic DNA, equivalent to 30,000 or so T cell genomes, went into each replicate PCR. Purified libraries were measured with a Qubit 3.0 fluorometer, size-checked on a Bioanalyzer 2100, and measured again with the KAPA Library Quantification kit. Each immunoSEQ 96-well plate was sequenced on its own single-read 150-cycle Illumina NextSeq 550 flow cell. On the study's bioinformatics: Because the immunoSEQ output included only junctional sequences and no quality scores, the filtering could not be the same as the filtering used for full-length reads. To assign V/J genes and CDR3, sequences were annotated against IMGT germline references using PyIR, a Python wrapper for IgBLAST v1.9. Reads with weak V/J assignments (E-value above 1e-6), missing CDR3, stop codons, out-of-frame junctions, or ambiguous translated residues were removed. V3J clonotypes were defined as sequences sharing the same inferred V gene, J gene, and CDR3 amino acid sequence. Percentage overlap between repertoires was calculated by dividing the number of shared unique clonotypes by the size of the smaller repertoire. RTK rarefaction, the Chao1 estimator, and Recon v2.1 estimates of unobserved clonotypes were used to assess repertoire richness. Generation probabilities were computed with OLGA for all TCRbeta clonotypes obtained by the gDNA method from four donors. TCRdb mirrors the immuneACCESS table, restricted to in-frame sequences. Some clones are absent from its copies; in checked studies, under half trace to an unresolved V gene, and the reason for the others is unknown. V and J calls and clone size are copied from that table; D and trimming were computed from the DNA. This sample lists hundreds of thousands of clones; more than 70% were detected once. Around 2% of the sample rests with the top ten.

The donors were healthy, HIV-negative adults with no recently reported acute infections or vaccinations. Every donor was a Caucasian adult living in Nashville, Tennessee, USA. CD4+ T cells were enriched by magnetic negative selection, after which naive cells were positively selected on CD45RA and the negative fraction was taken as the memory subset. Blood was collected by leukapheresis, and PBMCs were isolated by Ficoll-Histopaque density gradient centrifugation and then cryopreserved in liquid nitrogen vapor phase. Analytical flow cytometry was used to check the purity and quantity of every magnetically sorted T cell population. From each sorted fraction, genomic DNA was isolated and quantified by UV absorbance on a Nanodrop 2000c. Findings and caveats that apply to the study as a whole: Pairwise subsampling indicated that sequencing depth was expected to affect the degree of clonotype sharing among donors. Sampling was restricted to blood, and TCR repertoires in tissues likely differ from the TCR repertoires found in blood. Incomplete sequencing was indicated by rarefaction of sorted-subset datasets, despite the large sequencing depth. Across a few donors, 5% to 6% of naive CD4, around 3.5% of naive CD8, around 2.5% of memory CD4, and 0.4% of memory CD8 clonotypes were shared. Because the study included a small number of donors, the genetic and exposure-history diversity represented was limited. Clonotypes shared by all four sorted-subset donors showed higher generation probabilities than non-shared clonotypes. Estimated clonotype richness was generally larger for naive than for memory subsets.

CDR1 and CDR2, looked up from the germline V gene, are SGHTA and FQGTGA. From V the trimming removes 5 bases and from J it removes 3 bases, while the gene matches leave 9 bases of the junction unaccounted for. The CDR3, cysteine through phenylalanine, is 18 amino acids long. Of all the DNA, just the CDR3 is kept, 54 bases in frame from base 1. The source of this sequence is a woman aged 30 to 39 in good health. Recombination linked TRBV7-3 to TRBJ2-6, and 11 junction bases match TRBD1. The sequencing sample was made of memory CD4+ T cells sorted from blood. What this sample's cell subset or site label stands for: CD45RA-negative fraction. The sequenced DNA is TGTGCCAGCAGCATGGACAGGGGGCGACGTGATGGGGCCAACGTCCTGACTTTC. It encodes CASSMDRGRRDGANVLTF. The full variable domain, completed from the reference TRBV7-3 and TRBJ2-6 proteins outside the CDR3, reads GAGVSQTPSNKVTEKGKYVELRCDPISGHTALYWYRQSLGQGPEFLIYFQGTGAADDSGLPNDRFFAVRPEGSVSTLKIQRTERGDSAVYLCASSMDRGRRDGANVLTFGAGSRLTVL.